This passage covers 28 T cell receptor beta chains from one sample sequenced in a study of shared clonotypes between healthy human individuals. TCRdb keeps only in-frame clones here, not all; method: immunoSEQ multiplex PCR. The sample contains over a million clones, around four fifths of which appear only once. Source material: memory CD4+ T cells sorted from blood. The subset was: CD45RA-negative fraction. These receptors all come from a man aged 18 to 29 in good health.

This clone was found many times. The chain combines TRBV9 with TRBJ2-5, with 7 bases lining up with TRBD2. CDR3 length equals 16 residues. Germline CDR1 is SGDLS and CDR2 is YYNGEE. V trimming: 4 bases; J trimming: 2 bases; junction bases outside the gene matches: 11. The CDR3 region has the DNA TGTGCCAGCAGCACATACGCGGGGAGGGGTCAAGAGACCCAGTACTTC. Amino acids: CASSTYAGRGQETQYF.

The genes are TRBV27 and TRBJ2-3; possible D gene TRBD1, 5 bases. The germline V gene encodes CDR1 MNHEY and CDR2 SMNVEV (reference sequence). CDR3 length equals 15 residues. Trimming pared 7 bases from V and 3 bases from J, leaving 17 bases between. This CDR3 reads CASKVQGRVTDTQYF. The CDR3 DNA reads as TGTGCCAGCAAAGTGCAAGGCAGGGTAACAGATACGCAGTATTTT.

The J gene is TRBJ2-3, the V gene TRBV5-6, with D hard to call. This CDR3 contains 11 residues. Germline V lookup: CDR1 SGHDT, CDR2 YYEEEE. V lost 6 bases and J 4 bases, leaving 6 bases between the germline ends. The CDR3 sequence: CASNIADTQYF. CDR3 bases: TGTGCCAGCAACATAGCAGATACGCAGTATTTT. The full variable domain, completed using reference TRBV5-6 and TRBJ2-3, is DAGVTQSPTHLIKTRGQQVTLRCSPKSGHDTVSWYQQALGQGPQFIFQYYEEEERQRGNFPDRFSGHQFPNYSSELNVNALLLGDSALYLCASNIADTQYFGPGTRLTVL.

J is TRBJ2-1 and V is TRBV5-1; D is perhaps TRBD1 or TRBD2 (5 bases each). The CDR3 runs to 16 residues. The germline V gene has CDR1 SGHRS and CDR2 YFSETQ. V was cut by 4 bases and J by 0 bases, with 14 bases left in between. CDR3: CASSLGVGSSYNEQFF. As DNA, the CDR3 is TGCGCCAGCAGCCTGGGGGTGGGGAGCTCCTACAATGAGCAGTTCTTC.

This chain uses TRBV15 with TRBJ2-1, with D perhaps matching TRBD2 (6 bases). There are 15 residues in the CDR3. Trimming took off 0 bases at V and 6 bases at J, with 12 bases between the two ends. Germline-derived CDR1 and CDR2 are LNHNV and YYDKDF (reference sequence). For the CDR3, the DNA is TGTGCCACCAGCAGAGATTGGGGACTCTCCAATGAGCAGTTCTTC. Encoded protein: CATSRDWGLSNEQFF.

The CDR3 DNA follows: TGTGCCAGCAGCTTTTCGGGAGCCCGTGCGTACTTC. It yields the protein CASSFSGARAYF. The V call is TRBV7-2, the J call TRBJ2-4, with D possibly TRBD2 on 6 matching bases. Trimming removed 3 bases at V and 15 bases at J, with 15 bases between. Germline V gene sequence: CDR1 SGHTA, CDR2 FQGNSA. The CDR3 extends over 12 amino acids.

This clone was picked up a small number of times. The rearrangement links TRBV19 to TRBJ1-5; D remains ambiguous. Germline assignment: CDR1 LNHDA and CDR2 SQIVND (reference sequence). The CDR3 is made up of 16 amino acids. With 5 bases removed from V and 0 bases from J, the gap between germline ends came to 14 bases. The CDR3 region is CASSSQDGYSNQPQHF. As DNA, the CDR3 is TGTGCCAGTAGTTCCCAAGACGGATATAGCAATCAGCCCCAGCATTTT.

In its sample, this clone was seen many times. This same CDR3 is encoded by further DNA sequences in the sample. The rearrangement links TRBV6-6 to TRBJ1-1; possible D gene TRBD1, 5 bases. CDR1 and CDR2 (germline): MNHNY, SVGAGI (reference sequence). CDR3 size: 14 residues. Between the trimmed V and J ends, which lost 7 bases and 2 bases, there was a span of 14 bases. CDR3 in amino acids: CASTPTGGNTEAFF. Written as DNA, the CDR3 is TGTGCCAGCACCCCGACGGGGGGAAACACTGAAGCTTTCTTT.

This chain joins TRBV7-3 and TRBJ2-3; 12 bases align to TRBD2. The V segment lost 5 bases and the J segment 2 bases; nucleotides outside the gene matches: 5. Germline assignment: CDR1 SGHTA and CDR2 FQGTGA. The CDR3 totals 16 residues. The CDR3 nucleotides read TGTGCCAGCAGCACAGGACTAGCGGGGACCACAGATACGCAGTATTTT. It yields the protein CASSTGLAGTTDTQYF.

Concerning this clone itself: Other DNA sequences in the same sample also yield this CDR3. This chain uses TRBV5-6 with TRBJ1-1; D is uncertain. Trimming took off 2 bases at V and 2 bases at J, with 4 bases between the two ends. CDR1 and CDR2 from the germline V gene are SGHDT and YYEEEE. The CDR3 spans 12 residues. The DNA of the CDR3 is TGTGCCAGCAGCTTACAAAACACTGAAGCTTTCTTT. It translates to CASSLQNTEAFF.

This clone has a count of ten or more. The gene calls are TRBV5-1 and TRBJ2-7; no definite D call. V lost 0 bases to trimming and J lost 7 bases, with 17 bases between them. Germline V lookup: CDR1 SGHRS, CDR2 YFSETQ. This CDR3 comprises 15 residues. The CDR3 DNA follows: TGCGCCAGCAGCTTGGAGGGTCTGGGCCTTGTGGAGCAGTACTTC. It translates to CASSLEGLGLVEQYF. Based on the CDR3 plus reference TRBV5-1 and TRBJ2-7, the full variable domain is KAGVTQTPRYLIKTRGQQVTLSCSPISGHRSVSWYQQTPGQGLQFLFEYFSETQRNKGNFPGRFSGRQFSNSRSEMNVSTLELGDSALYLCASSLEGLGLVEQYFGPGTRLTVT.

This clone has a count of ten or more. Other DNA sequences in the sample encode the same CDR3. CDR3 coding DNA: TGCGCCAGCAGCTTGGAGGCAGGTACCAATTCACCCCTCCACTTT. This translates into CASSLEAGTNSPLHF. The chain joins TRBV5-1 to TRBJ1-6; D gene ambiguous. Germline V CDR1 and CDR2: SGHRS, YFSETQ. V was shortened by 0 bases and J by 7 bases, with 11 bases between the two germline ends. This CDR3 is built from 15 residues.

V and J are TRBV2 and TRBJ1-5; D may be TRBD1 (5 bases). V was pared by 8 bases and J by 5 bases, with 13 bases between. This CDR3 spans 13 amino acids. Germline V gene sequence: CDR1 SNHLY, CDR2 FYNNEI. The CDR3 sequence is CASGGGGDQPQHF. The CDR3 nucleotides read TGTGCCAGCGGGGGGGGAGGTGATCAGCCCCAGCATTTT.

V gene TRBV12-5 combines with J gene TRBJ1-1, with unresolved D. CDR3 length equals 16 residues. Per the germline V gene, CDR1 is LGHNT and CDR2 is FRNRAP. The V and J ends lost 0 bases and 11 bases respectively, with 22 bases between them. The chain's CDR3 is CASGLVERFQAIGAFF. As DNA, the CDR3 is TGTGCTAGTGGTTTGGTAGAGAGGTTCCAGGCGATAGGGGCTTTCTTT.

V and J are TRBV7-3 and TRBJ2-1; 10 nucleotides line up with TRBD1. With 5 bases clipped from V and 4 bases from J, the junction kept 8 bases outside the gene matches. There are 16 residues in the CDR3. Germline V lookup: CDR1 SGHTA, CDR2 FQGTGA. The chain's CDR3 is CASSPLGQGRYNEQFF. For the CDR3, the DNA is TGTGCCAGCAGCCCTCTGGGACAGGGGAGATACAATGAGCAGTTCTTC.

The chain carries TRBV6-5 and TRBJ2-7; no firm D call. There are 15 residues in the CDR3. The V end was cut by 0 bases, the J end by 4 bases, with 13 bases between. Germline V gene lookup returns CDR1 MNHEY and CDR2 SVGAGI. CDR3 nucleotide sequence: TGTGCCAGCAGTTACTCAAAGTGGCGGACGTACGAGCAGTACTTC. It specifies CASSYSKWRTYEQYF.

The CDR3 nucleotides are TGTGCCATCGGGGGACTAGCGGGAGAACTCCAAGAGACCCAGTACTTC. This codes for CAIGGLAGELQETQYF. The chain employs TRBV10-3 and TRBJ2-5, with 14 bases that match TRBD2. The V segment lost 8 bases and the J segment 1 base; nucleotides outside the gene matches: 6. This CDR3 contains 16 residues. The germline CDR1 and CDR2 sequences are ENHRY and SYGVKD.

The genes are TRBV7-2 and TRBJ1-6; TRBD1 matches at 7 bases. CDR3 length equals 14 residues. CDR1 and CDR2 from the germline V gene are SGHTA and FQGNSA. V lost 1 base to trimming and J lost 10 bases; unmatched junction nucleotides: 4. This CDR3 is CASSLEVRGSPLHF. The CDR3 DNA is TGTGCCAGCAGCTTAGAAGTCAGGGGGTCACCCCTCCACTTT. Full variable domain (remainder filled in from reference TRBV7-2 and TRBJ1-6): GAGVSQSPSNKVTEKGKDVELRCDPISGHTALYWYRQSLGQGLEFLIYFQGNSAPDKSGLPSDRFSAERTGGSVSTLTIQRTQQEDSAVYLCASSLEVRGSPLHFGNGTRLTVT.

The chain has TRBV9 and TRBJ2-1, with D unclear. V lost 1 base and J lost 8, with 16 bases in between. This CDR3 contains 15 residues. Germline V gene sequence: CDR1 SGDLS, CDR2 YYNGEE. DNA for the CDR3: TGTGCCAGCAGCGTATCCCCACAGACGCGCGATGAGCAGTTCTTC. Protein sequence: CASSVSPQTRDEQFF.

V gene TRBV18 combines with J gene TRBJ1-2, with D tentatively TRBD1 (5 bases). The V and J ends lost 1 base and 1 base respectively, with 16 bases between them. The CDR3 spans 17 residues. Germline V lookup: CDR1 KGHSH, CDR2 LQKENI. CDR3 coding DNA: TGTGCCAGCTCACCACTCGCGGGGACGGGGGATAACTATGGCTACACCTTC. This translates into CASSPLAGTGDNYGYTF.

The rearrangement links TRBV6-5 to TRBJ1-1; no definite D call. Germline V gene lookup returns CDR1 MNHEY and CDR2 SVGAGI. The V end was cut by 5 bases, the J end by 3 bases, with 10 bases between. CDR3 length: 13 amino acids. The CDR3, as DNA: TGTGCCAGCAGTCAGACGGTGGACACTGAAGCTTTCTTT. Translation: CASSQTVDTEAFF.

This chain links TRBV30 with TRBJ2-7; D is unclear. CDR3 length: 12 residues. In germline, CDR1 is GTSNPN, CDR2 SVGIG (reference sequence). V was cut by 1 base and J by 3 bases, with 7 bases left in between. The CDR3: CAWSDTHYEQYF. CDR3 DNA: TGTGCCTGGAGTGATACACACTACGAGCAGTACTTC.

This sequence joins TRBV6-1 and TRBJ1-5; D is uncertain. The CDR3 runs 15 residues. V was trimmed by 1 base and J by 3 bases, leaving 10 bases between them. In germline, CDR1 is MNHNS, CDR2 SASEGT. The CDR3 region has the DNA TGTGCCAGCAGTGAAGGTGGCGGTACCAATCAGCCCCAGCATTTT. Its translation: CASSEGGGTNQPQHF.

The J gene is TRBJ1-2, the V gene TRBV7-3; 9 nucleotides match TRBD1. Germline V gene lookup returns CDR1 SGHTA and CDR2 FQGTGA. CDR3 length: 18 residues. Unmatched junction bases numbered 16, after V lost 0 bases and J lost 8 bases. This chain's CDR3 is CASSLTSKYRTGVRGYTF. The CDR3 bases are TGTGCCAGCAGCTTAACGAGTAAGTATCGGACAGGGGTTCGAGGCTACACCTTC.

V usage is TRBV11-2 and J usage is TRBJ1-4, with D possibly matching TRBD1 (5 bases). The CDR3 runs 13 residues. Germline V gene lookup returns CDR1 SGHAT and CDR2 FQNNGV. V lost 6 bases and J lost 11, with 16 bases in between. CDR3 DNA: TGTGCCAGCAGTAACGACAGACCCGATAAACTGTTTTTT. Residues: CASSNDRPDKLFF.

V and J are TRBV5-1 and TRBJ2-2; D not resolved. The V end was cut by 1 base, the J end by 1 base, with 8 bases between. Germline CDR1 is SGHRS and CDR2 is YFSETQ. The CDR3 consists of 15 residues. The CDR3 sequence: CASSLWLLNTGELFF. DNA for the CDR3: TGCGCCAGCAGCTTGTGGCTGCTGAACACCGGGGAGCTGTTTTTT.

The chain is built from TRBV14 and TRBJ1-2; a possible D gene is TRBD1 (5 bases). Trimming left V 0 bases short and J 8 bases short, with 16 bases between. The CDR3 length is 15 residues. The germline V gene encodes CDR1 SGHDN and CDR2 FVKESK. CDR3 loop: CASSQDRWGYGGYTF. The CDR3, as DNA: TGTGCCAGCAGCCAAGATAGATGGGGCTATGGGGGCTACACCTTC.

To note about this clone: Other nucleotide sequences in the sample specify the same CDR3. The chain employs TRBV5-1 and TRBJ2-2; possible D gene TRBD1, 5 bases. The germline CDR1 and CDR2 sequences are SGHRS and YFSETQ. The V end lost 1 base, the J end lost 1 base, and 5 bases lay between the germline ends. The CDR3 spans 14 residues. CDR3 amino acids: CASSLTGNTGELFF. The CDR3 DNA follows: TGCGCCAGCAGCTTGACAGGGAACACCGGGGAGCTGTTTTTT.